The sequence of this TCR beta chain was determined in a study of shared clonotypes between healthy human individuals. On the study more broadly: There were three CD4 naive, three CD4 memory, two CD8 naive and one CD8 memory plates per donor. Study observations and caveats: Across subsets, estimated richness was generally greater for naive than for memory populations.

Regarding this clone: The antigen is undetermined.

The CDR3 runs 14 residues. Deletions cut 6 bases from V and 2 bases from J, with 12 bases between. From germline, CDR1 is SNHLY and CDR2 FYNNEI. The test was conducted at deep level. Generated by immunoSEQ multiplex PCR, the TCRdb table keeps only in-frame clones and is missing some. This sample has 2.5 million or so clones, with about 92% found just once. This sequence was found in a man younger than 30 in good health. The material sequenced was naive CD4+ T cells sorted from blood. The subset denotes: CD45RA+ positively selected. The V call is TRBV2, the J call TRBJ2-3; perhaps TRBD1 as D (6 bases). The CDR3 DNA reads TGTGCCAGCAGGATACAGGGAAACACAGATACGCAGTATTTT. Encoded protein: CASRIQGNTDTQYF.